The rows below give T cell receptor beta chains drawn from one sample of a study of Graves' ophthalmopathy and Graves' hyperthyroidism. TCRdb re-analysed the multiplex PCR reads in MiXCR, keeping a single row per CDR3 protein. The table includes 560,000 or so distinct CDR3 sequences, roughly 39% detected once. Sequencing was carried out using peripheral blood or thyroid tissue (not recorded which). These receptors all stem from an adult man with Graves' hyperthyroidism. Both conserved end residues are part of each CDR3. D genes are given only for firm matches. Some rows have no size entry. The others give once, few or many, or a class for an expanded clone.

abundance | j_gene | d_gene | v_gene | CDR3aa | CDR3nt
. | TRBJ2-2 | TRBD2 | TRBV29-1 | CSGEQGLAGSTGELFF | TGCAGCGGGGAACAGGGACTAGCGGGGTCCACCGGGGAGCTGTTTTTT
. | TRBJ2-1 | TRBD2 | TRBV7-3 | CASRLKRTSGGNNEQFF | TGTGCCAGCAGACTCAAACGGACTAGCGGGGGGAACAATGAGCAGTTCTTC
many | TRBJ2-5 | TRBD1 | TRBV7-8 | CASSLEGATGIWMGETQYF | TGTGCCAGCAGCTTAGAAGGGGCGACAGGGATATGGATGGGGGAGACCCAGTACTTC
. | TRBJ1-1 | . | TRBV7-3 | CASSFSSGRGTEAFF | TGTGCCAGCAGCTTCTCTAGCGGGAGGGGCACTGAAGCTTTCTTT
many | TRBJ1-6 | TRBD1 | TRBV20-1 | CSARRGQGLSPLHF | TGCAGTGCCCGCCGGGGACAGGGGCTGTCACCCCTCCACTTT
many | TRBJ1-1 | . | TRBV6-5 | CASKTRNTEAFF | TGTGCCAGCAAAACCAGGAACACTGAAGCTTTCTTT
. | TRBJ2-7 | TRBD2 | TRBV28 | CASRGLGGIYEQYF | TGTGCCAGCAGGGGTTTGGGGGGGATCTACGAGCAGTACTTC
. | TRBJ1-1 | . | TRBV2 | CASGPGTRNTEAFF | TGTGCCAGCGGCCCCGGGACAAGGAACACTGAAGCTTTCTTT
few | TRBJ2-7 | . | TRBV27 | CASREAGRSEQYF | TGTGCCAGCAGGGAAGCAGGGAGGAGCGAGCAGTACTTC
. | TRBJ2-3 | TRBD2 | TRBV12-3/TRBV12-4 | CASGLDVSGGGADTQYF | TGTGCCAGCGGTTTAGATGTGAGCGGGGGAGGAGCAGATACGCAGTATTTT
many | TRBJ1-1 | TRBD1 | TRBV2 | CASSIHSTGTVYTEAFF | TGTGCCAGCAGTATACACTCGACAGGGACGGTTTACACTGAAGCTTTCTTT
. | TRBJ1-1 | TRBD1 | TRBV27 | CASRETGDTEAFF | TGTGCCAGCCGTGAGACAGGGGACACTGAAGCTTTCTTT
once | TRBJ2-5 | . | TRBV9 | CASSVTGAAAQYF | TGTGCCAGCAGCGTGACTGGTGCGGCGGCCCAGTACTTC
many | TRBJ2-5 | TRBD2 | TRBV7-9 | CASSSPLAGVRETQYF | TGTGCCAGCAGCTCCCCCCTAGCGGGAGTCAGGGAGACCCAGTACTTC
. | TRBJ1-3 | . | TRBV20-1 | CSARRGESSGNTIYF | TGCAGTGCTAGAAGGGGAGAGAGCTCTGGAAACACCATATATTTT
. | TRBJ2-3 | . | TRBV5-8 | CASSFQASTDTQYF | TGTGCCAGCAGCTTCCAGGCAAGCACAGATACGCAGTATTTT
many | TRBJ2-6 | TRBD2 | TRBV20-1 | CSATRPGGSGANVLTF | TGCAGTGCAACCCGGCCGGGGGGATCTGGGGCCAACGTCCTGACTTTC
. | TRBJ2-2 | TRBD1 | TRBV7-2 | CASSYPGTGIF | TGTGCCAGCAGCTACCCCGGGACAGGGATTTTT
. | TRBJ2-2 | . | TRBV2 | CASTATPATGELFF | TGTGCCAGCACCGCGACCCCCGCCACCGGGGAGCTGTTTTTT
. | TRBJ2-6 | . | TRBV11-2 | CASSLDTGDYGANVLTF | TGTGCCAGCAGCTTAGATACAGGGGACTATGGGGCCAACGTCCTGACTTTC
. | TRBJ1-1 | . | TRBV7-9 | CASSLDWGAGAFF | TGTGCCAGCAGCTTAGATTGGGGGGCTGGAGCTTTCTTT
many | TRBJ1-1 | . | TRBV7-9 | CASSLVAEAFF | TGTGCCAGCAGCTTAGTAGCTGAAGCTTTCTTT
many | TRBJ1-5 | . | TRBV12-3/TRBV12-4 | CASSLSQGQPQHF | TGTGCCAGCAGTTTATCACAAGGTCAGCCCCAGCATTTT
many | TRBJ1-1 | . | TRBV29-1 | CSVDRGGTGAFF | TGCAGCGTTGATAGGGGAGGCACTGGAGCTTTCTTT
once | TRBJ2-3 | TRBD2 | TRBV4-2 | CASSLGGLAGTVTQYF | TGTGCCAGCAGCTTAGGGGGACTAGCGGGAACTGTTACGCAGTATTTT
many | TRBJ2-5 | TRBD1 | TRBV7-9 | CASSLGDRQETQYF | TGTGCCAGCAGCTTGGGGGACAGGCAAGAGACCCAGTACTTC
. | TRBJ2-5 | TRBD1 | TRBV5-4 | CASSPGQGRWNEQF | TGTGCCAGCAGCCCGGGACAGGGACGGTGGAATGAGCAGTTC
many | TRBJ1-2 | . | TRBV19 | CASSYQGDYGYTF | TGTGCCAGTTCCTACCAGGGTGACTATGGCTACACCTTC
. | TRBJ2-7 | TRBD1 | TRBV28 | CASIQDRGRYEQYF | TGTGCCAGCATTCAGGACAGGGGGCGATACGAGCAGTACTTC
. | TRBJ1-1 | TRBD1 | TRBV15 | CATSGTGTGIDTEAFF | TGTGCCACCAGCGGTACCGGGACAGGGATTGACACTGAAGCTTTCTTT
few | TRBJ1-5 | TRBD1 | TRBV19 | CASSIGTGRNQPQHF | TGTGCCAGTAGTATCGGGACAGGGAGGAATCAGCCCCAGCATTTT
many | TRBJ2-3 | . | TRBV29-1 | CSARGADTQYF | TGCAGCGCTAGAGGAGCTGATACGCAGTATTTT
many | TRBJ1-2 | . | TRBV2 | CASKAEPTNYGYTF | TGTGCCAGCAAGGCGGAGCCTACTAACTATGGCTACACCTTC
many | TRBJ2-7 | TRBD1 | TRBV7-8 | CASSTYRGEQYF | TGTGCCAGCAGCACCTACAGGGGCGAGCAGTACTTC
. | TRBJ1-5 | . | TRBV30 | CAWSPGVGQPQHF | TGTGCCTGGAGTCCCGGGGTAGGGCAGCCCCAGCATTTT
. | TRBJ1-2 | . | TRBV7-9 | CASSAVAGGQYGYTF | TGTGCCAGCAGCGCAGTAGCGGGGGGCCAGTATGGCTACACCTTC
. | TRBJ1-4 | . | TRBV6-5 | CASMAGRKEKLFF | TGTGCCAGCATGGCAGGGAGGAAAGAAAAACTGTTTTTT
once | TRBJ1-5 | TRBD1 | TRBV6-1 | CASTQDRGKGVQPQHF | TGTGCCAGCACCCAAGACAGGGGGAAAGGAGTACAGCCCCAGCATTTT
many | TRBJ2-7 | . | TRBV6-6 | CASSYSKIVGGEQYF | TGTGCCAGCAGTTACTCGAAGATTGTCGGCGGTGAGCAGTACTTC
. | TRBJ1-1 | . | TRBV2 | CARAGVNTEAFF | TGTGCTAGAGCCGGGGTGAACACTGAAGCTTTCTTT
once | TRBJ2-2 | . | TRBV24-1 | CATSDLSGLDTGELFF | TGTGCCACCAGTGATTTGTCGGGGCTGGACACCGGGGAGCTGTTTTTT
many | TRBJ1-5 | TRBD1 | TRBV20-1 | CSAPMYGTGNQPQHF | TGCAGTGCGCCGATGTACGGGACAGGCAATCAGCCCCAGCATTTT
few | TRBJ1-2 | . | TRBV27 | CASSLRNNYGYTF | TGTGCCAGCAGTTTACGGAATAACTATGGCTACACCTTC
once | TRBJ2-7 | TRBD1 | TRBV20-1 | CSASQGAPNYEQYF | TGCAGTGCGTCACAGGGGGCCCCTAACTACGAGCAGTACTTC
. | TRBJ1-2 | . | TRBV9 | CASSPGGNTGGAYGYTF | TGTGCCAGCAGCCCCGGGGGGAACACCGGGGGGGCTTATGGCTACACCTTC
. | TRBJ2-7 | . | TRBV29-1 | CSLNSYEQYF | TGCAGCTTGAACAGTTACGAGCAGTACTTC
many | TRBJ1-1 | TRBD1 | TRBV5-6 | CASSRGQGKNTEAFF | TGTGCCAGCAGCCGAGGACAGGGGAAAAACACTGAAGCTTTCTTT
. | TRBJ2-1 | TRBD2 | TRBV10-3 | CAISDQGTSGGSEQFF | TGTGCCATCAGTGACCAAGGGACTAGCGGGGGCAGTGAGCAGTTCTTC
. | TRBJ1-2 | TRBD1 | TRBV7-2 | CASRDRGGYGYTF | TGTGCCAGCAGGGACAGGGGTGGGTATGGCTACACCTTC
. | TRBJ2-7 | TRBD1 | TRBV29-1 | CSVAGQVLYEQYF | TGCAGCGTTGCGGGACAGGTGCTCTACGAGCAGTACTTC
many | TRBJ1-1 | . | TRBV7-2 | CASSDLMNTEAFF | TGTGCCAGCAGTGACCTCATGAACACTGAAGCTTTCTTT
. | TRBJ2-5 | TRBD1 | TRBV28 | CASSTWDRKEAQYF | TGTGCCAGTTCTACCTGGGACAGAAAAGAGGCCCAGTACTTC
. | TRBJ1-4 | . | TRBV29-1 | CSVERTPEKLFF | TGCAGCGTTGAGAGGACACCGGAAAAACTGTTTTTT